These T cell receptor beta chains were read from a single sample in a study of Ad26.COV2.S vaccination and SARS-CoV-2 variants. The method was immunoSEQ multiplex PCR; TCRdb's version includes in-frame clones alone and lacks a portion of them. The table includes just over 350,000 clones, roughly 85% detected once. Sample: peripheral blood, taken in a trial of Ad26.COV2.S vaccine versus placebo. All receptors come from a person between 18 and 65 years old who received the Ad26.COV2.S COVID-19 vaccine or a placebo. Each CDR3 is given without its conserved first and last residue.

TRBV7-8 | ASSSTRTYSTDTQY
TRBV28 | ATRGELGNQPQH
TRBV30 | AWSRTENTEAF
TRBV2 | ASRVYSGGADTEAF
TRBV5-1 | ASSLGQGRTYEQY
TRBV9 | ASSPIGVSNTGELF
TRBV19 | ASRLNPGYSDYGYT
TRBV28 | ASSSGGEVNQPQH
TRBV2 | ASIGYSQETQY
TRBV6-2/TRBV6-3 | ASSYELGDAF
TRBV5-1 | ASTRDISSYNEQF
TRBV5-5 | ASSLQDRAVT
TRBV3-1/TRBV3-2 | ASSQVHNRNTIY
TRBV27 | ASSRKGGEQF
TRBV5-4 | ASSLGGSTDTQY
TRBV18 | ASSPAGSGRANEQF
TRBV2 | ASSEQRGTSTDTQY
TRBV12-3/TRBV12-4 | ASSLSGRTEAF